These T cell receptor beta chains were read from a single sample in a study of T cell changes during pregnancy in multiple sclerosis. Some clones are missing from TCRdb's copy, which holds only in-frame ones; the method was immunoSEQ multiplex PCR. The sample holds roughly 40,000 clones; 75% to 95% are singletons and the top ten take 7.8%. Here the sequenced sample was CD8+ T cells from peripheral blood mononuclear cells, taken before pregnancy. These receptors were taken from a female donor with multiple sclerosis, enrolled in a pregnancy study. Each CDR3 is given with its conserved first and last residue. A D gene is named only where the DNA matches it firmly. Some rows have no size entry. The others give once, few or many, or a class for an expanded clone.

13 | TRBJ2-1 | NA | NA | TRBV19 | TGTGCCAGTAGTATAGGTGGAGGTAATGAGCAGTTCTTC | CASSIGGGNEQFF
12 | TRBJ2-2 | NA | once | TRBV10-3 | TGTGCCATCTCTTCGGGGGCCGGGGAGCTGTTTTTT | CAISSGAGELFF
18 | TRBJ1-5 | TRBD1 | NA | TRBV10-1 | TGCGCCAGCCGGTGCCGGGACAGACCGAAAACAAGCAATCAGCCCCAGCATTTT | CASRCRDRPKTSNQPQHF
15 | TRBJ1-5 | TRBD1 | few | TRBV2 | TGTGCCAGCAGTGATAGGGACAGGGGGAGTCAGCCCCAGCATTTT | CASSDRDRGSQPQHF
13 | TRBJ2-7 | NA | NA | TRBV7-9 | TGTGCCAGCAGCTTAGATAGCCGGGGCGAGCAGTACTTC | CASSLDSRGEQYF
15 | TRBJ1-1 | NA | NA | TRBV7-2 | TGTGCCAGCAGCCACACGACAGGATTGAACACTGAAGCTTTCTTT | CASSHTTGLNTEAFF
14 | TRBJ1-5 | NA | NA | TRBV5-8 | TGTGCCAGCAGCCCAGCGCAGGGTGCGCAGCCCCAGCATTTT | CASSPAQGAQPQHF
14 | TRBJ2-7 | TRBD1 | NA | TRBV10-3 | TGTGCGATCCCCCCGGGGACAGGTTCCTTCGAGCAGTACTTC | CAIPPGTGSFEQYF
11 | TRBJ1-1 | NA | once | TRBV7-2 | TGTGCCAGCAGCCCCCAGACTGAAGCTTTCTTT | CASSPQTEAFF
13 | TRBJ2-2 | NA | NA | TRBV6-5 | TGTGCCAGCAGCGAGGGGACTTCCGGGGAGCTGTTTTTT | CASSEGTSGELFF
14 | TRBJ1-1 | NA | NA | TRBV30 | TGTGCCTCCAAAGGCGGGGGTGCTAACACTGAAGCTTTCTTT | CASKGGGANTEAFF
15 | TRBJ2-5 | TRBD1 | NA | TRBV6-5 | TGTGCCAGCAGCACGGACAGGGGCCACCAAGAGACCCAGTACTTC | CASSTDRGHQETQYF
14 | TRBJ2-5 | NA | NA | TRBV5-1 | TGCGCCAGCAGCCTGAGAGCGCCTCGGGGGACCCAGTACTTC | CASSLRAPRGTQYF
16 | TRBJ2-7 | TRBD2 | NA | TRBV2 | TGTGCCAGCAGTGAATACCACCAGCGGGAGGGCTACGAGCAGTACTTC | CASSEYHQREGYEQYF
14 | TRBJ2-1 | TRBD2 | few | TRBV2 | TGTGCCAGCAGTGAGGTAGCGGGCTACAATGAGCAGTTCTTC | CASSEVAGYNEQFF
15 | TRBJ2-1 | TRBD2 | NA | TRBV19 | TGTGCCAGTAGTTCGCGGGAGGGGGCGGAAGATGAGCAGTTCTTC | CASSSREGAEDEQFF
15 | TRBJ2-5 | TRBD2 | NA | TRBV9 | TGTGCCAGCAGCGGATCCGGGACTAGCAGCGAGACCCAGTACTTC | CASSGSGTSSETQYF
16 | TRBJ2-3 | NA | NA | TRBV13 | TGTGCCAGCAGCTTCCGGGACTCCCCTGGCACAGATACGCAGTATTTT | CASSFRDSPGTDTQYF
17 | TRBJ1-5 | TRBD1 | NA | TRBV19 | TGTGCCAGTAGTATCGGGACAGGGGGTGGTAGCAATCAGCCCCAGCATTTT | CASSIGTGGGSNQPQHF
15 | TRBJ2-7 | NA | NA | TRBV19 | TGTGCCAGTAGTCCACGGAAGGGGCAAAGCTACGAGCAGTACTTC | CASSPRKGQSYEQYF
14 | TRBJ2-1 | TRBD1 | NA | TRBV30 | TGTGCCTGGAGTGGGGGGACAGGGTTCGATGAGCAGTTCTTC | CAWSGGTGFDEQFF
12 | TRBJ2-1 | NA | once | TRBV5-8 | TGTGCCAGCAGCCCTAACGTATATGAGCAGTTCTTC | CASSPNVYEQFF
17 | TRBJ2-1 | TRBD2 | NA | TRBV7-9 | TGTGCCAGCAGCTTAGCGGGGGGACTAGCGGGATCCCGGGAGCAGTTCTTC | CASSLAGGLAGSREQFF
15 | TRBJ2-1 | TRBD2 | NA | TRBV6-1 | TGTGCCAGCAGCCCCGACGGGGGGTCCTACAATGAGCAGTTCTTC | CASSPDGGSYNEQFF
11 | TRBJ2-7 | NA | NA | TRBV19 | TGTGCCAGTAGTACGGGTTACGAGCAGTACTTC | CASSTGYEQYF
11 | TRBJ1-2 | NA | NA | TRBV29-1 | TGCAGCGCCACGTGGGCCTATGGCTACACCTTC | CSATWAYGYTF
14 | TRBJ2-7 | TRBD1 | NA | TRBV19 | TGTGCCAGTAGTCCCTGGACAGGGTTCCACGAGCAGTACTTC | CASSPWTGFHEQYF
15 | TRBJ2-5 | TRBD2 | NA | TRBV7-2 | TGTGCCAGCAGCTTCATTGCGGGAGGGTGGAAGACCCAGTACTTC | CASSFIAGGWKTQYF
14 | TRBJ2-1 | TRBD2 | NA | TRBV6-4 | TGTGCCAGCAGTCTGACTAGCGGGAGAAATGAGCAGTTCTTC | CASSLTSGRNEQFF
15 | TRBJ2-7 | TRBD1 | NA | TRBV28 | TGTGCCAGCAGTTTCAGGGGGCGCCTTGTCTACGAGCAGTACTTC | CASSFRGRLVYEQYF
15 | TRBJ1-1 | NA | NA | TRBV27 | TGTGCCAGCAGTTTGCAGGGGCTCATGAACACTGAAGCTTTCTTT | CASSLQGLMNTEAFF
13 | TRBJ2-7 | NA | NA | TRBV10-3 | TGTGCCATCAGTCGGGGTCCCCCAGGACAGCAGAACTTC | CAISRGPPGQQNF
15 | TRBJ1-4 | TRBD1 | NA | TRBV4-2 | TGTGCCAGCAGCCAAGAACAGGGGGGAGATGAAAAACTGTTTTTT | CASSQEQGGDEKLFF
16 | TRBJ2-3 | TRBD2 | NA | TRBV7-9 | TGTGCCAGCAGCCCAGGTCGGGGAGGGCCCACAGATACGCAGTATTTT | CASSPGRGGPTDTQYF
15 | TRBJ1-2 | NA | NA | TRBV5-1 | TGCGCCAGCAGCTTGAAGGTGGGGCACTACAGTGGCTACACCTTC | CASSLKVGHYSGYTF
15 | TRBJ2-7 | NA | NA | TRBV11-2 | TGTGCCAGCAGCATTCTGACAGGTGGGGGCTACGAGCAGTACTTC | CASSILTGGGYEQYF
15 | TRBJ2-7 | NA | few | TRBV27 | TGTGCCAGCCGTCAGGGCGGAGGGGTCGCCTACGAGCAGTACTTC | CASRQGGGVAYEQYF
15 | TRBJ2-3 | TRBD1 | NA | TRBV28 | TGTGCCAGCAGTTACAGGGGCGGCAGCACAGATACGCAGTATTTT | CASSYRGGSTDTQYF
14 | TRBJ2-3 | NA | NA | TRBV6-4 | TGTGCCAGCAGTGACAACGGGGGCACAGATACGCAGTATTTT | CASSDNGGTDTQYF
14 | TRBJ1-1 | NA | NA | TRBV4-1 | TGCGCCAGCAGCCAAGGCCCCGGGAACACTGAAGCTTTCTTT | CASSQGPGNTEAFF
16 | TRBJ2-1 | TRBD2 | NA | TRBV11-3 | TGTGCCAGCAGCTTAGATTCGGTGAGCGGGAACAATGAGCAGTTCTTC | CASSLDSVSGNNEQFF
15 | TRBJ2-7 | NA | NA | TRBV29-1 | TGCAGCGTTGAAGGTGGGCAGCAGAGCTCCTACGAGCAGTACTTC | CSVEGGQQSSYEQYF
14 | TRBJ1-5 | NA | NA | TRBV7-9 | TGTGCCAGCAGCTATACAGGGATAAATCAGCCCCAGCATTTT | CASSYTGINQPQHF
16 | TRBJ2-7 | NA | NA | TRBV4-1 | TGCGCCAGCAGCCAAGGTGAGGGGGTACAACACTACGAGCAGTACTTC | CASSQGEGVQHYEQYF
15 | TRBJ1-5 | TRBD1 | once | TRBV2 | TGTGCCAGCAGTGTGGGGACAGGGAGCAATCAGCCCCAGCATTTT | CASSVGTGSNQPQHF
14 | TRBJ2-7 | NA | few | TRBV5-1 | TGCGCCAGCAGCCCCACAGGGTCCTCCGACGAGCAGTACTTC | CASSPTGSSDEQYF
15 | TRBJ2-5 | TRBD2 | NA | TRBV2 | TGTGCCAGCAGTGGAGGGAGCGGGAGCTGGGAGACCCAGTACTTC | CASSGGSGSWETQYF
16 | TRBJ2-1 | TRBD2 | medium-sized | TRBV7-9 | TGTGCCAGCAGCTTAGTTGCTAGCGGGAGGTGGAATGAGCAGTTCTTC | CASSLVASGRWNEQFF
16 | TRBJ2-7 | TRBD1 | NA | TRBV23-1 | TGCGCCAGCAGTTCGCGACCGGGACAGGTCTCCCACGAGCAGTACTTC | CASSSRPGQVSHEQYF
13 | TRBJ2-7 | NA | NA | TRBV18 | TGTGCCAGCTCACCACCGAGAAGCTACGAGCAGTACTTC | CASSPPRSYEQYF
15 | TRBJ2-3 | TRBD2 | NA | TRBV7-3 | TGTGCCAGCAGCTCTCTAGCGGGAGGGCTAGATACGCAGTATTTT | CASSSLAGGLDTQYF
15 | TRBJ2-1 | TRBD1 | NA | TRBV27 | TGTGCCAGCAGTTCCGCGCCAGGGGGCGGCAATGAGCAGTTCTTC | CASSSAPGGGNEQFF